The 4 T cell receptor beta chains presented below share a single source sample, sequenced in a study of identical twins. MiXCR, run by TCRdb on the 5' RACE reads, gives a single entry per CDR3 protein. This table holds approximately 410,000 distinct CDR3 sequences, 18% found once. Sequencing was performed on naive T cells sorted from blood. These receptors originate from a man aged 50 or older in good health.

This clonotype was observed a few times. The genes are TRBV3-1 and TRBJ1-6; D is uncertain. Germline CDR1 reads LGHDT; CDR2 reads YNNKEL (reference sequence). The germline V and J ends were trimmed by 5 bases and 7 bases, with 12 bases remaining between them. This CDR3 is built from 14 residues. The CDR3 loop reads CASSGRAENSPLHF. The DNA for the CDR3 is TGTGCCAGCAGCGGTCGGGCCGAAAATTCACCCCTCCACTTT. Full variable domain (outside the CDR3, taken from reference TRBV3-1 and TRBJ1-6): DTAVSQTPKYLVTQMGNDKSIKCEQNLGHDTMYWYKQDSKKFLKIMFSYNNKELIINETVPNRFSPKSPDKAHLNLHINSLELGDSAVYFCASSGRAENSPLHFGNGTRLTVT.

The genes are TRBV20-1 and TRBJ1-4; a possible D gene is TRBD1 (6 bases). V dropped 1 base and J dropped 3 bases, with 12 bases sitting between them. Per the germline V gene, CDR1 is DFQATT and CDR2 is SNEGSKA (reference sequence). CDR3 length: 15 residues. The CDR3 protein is CSARGSGVPNEKLFF. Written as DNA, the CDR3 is TGCAGTGCTAGAGGTTCAGGGGTCCCTAATGAAAAACTGTTTTTT.

The CDR3: CASSLSHEYEQYF. The DNA for the CDR3 is TGTGCCAGCAGCTTATCTCATGAATACGAGCAGTACTTC. This chain joins TRBV7-9 and TRBJ2-7; D ambiguous. The CDR3 has 13 amino acids. Germline-derived CDR1 and CDR2 are SEHNR and FQNEAQ (reference sequence). V was shortened by 2 bases and J by 4 bases, with 9 bases between the two germline ends. Full variable domain (remainder filled in from reference TRBV7-9 and TRBJ2-7): DTGVSQNPRHKITKRGQNVTFRCDPISEHNRLYWYRQTLGQGPEFLTYFQNEAQLEKSRLLSDRFSAERPKGSFSTLEIQRTEQGDSAMYLCASSLSHEYEQYFGPGTRLTVT.

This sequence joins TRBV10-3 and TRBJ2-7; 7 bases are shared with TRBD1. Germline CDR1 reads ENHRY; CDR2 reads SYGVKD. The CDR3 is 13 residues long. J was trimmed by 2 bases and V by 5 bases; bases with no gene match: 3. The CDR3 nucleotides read TGTGCCATCAGTCGGGACAGAACCTACGAGCAGTACTTC. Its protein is CAISRDRTYEQYF.